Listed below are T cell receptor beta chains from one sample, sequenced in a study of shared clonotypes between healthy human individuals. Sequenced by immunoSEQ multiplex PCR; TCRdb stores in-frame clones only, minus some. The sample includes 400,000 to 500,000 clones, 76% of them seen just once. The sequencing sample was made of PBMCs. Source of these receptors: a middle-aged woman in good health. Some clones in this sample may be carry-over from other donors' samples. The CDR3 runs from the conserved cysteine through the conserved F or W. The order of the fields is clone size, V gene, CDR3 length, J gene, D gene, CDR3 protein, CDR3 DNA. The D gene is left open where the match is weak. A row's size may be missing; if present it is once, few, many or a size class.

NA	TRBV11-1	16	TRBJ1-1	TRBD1	CASRLGAPGQGTEAFF	TGTGCCAGCAGATTAGGGGCTCCGGGACAGGGCACTGAAGCTTTCTTT
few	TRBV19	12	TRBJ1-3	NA	CASSNSGNTIYF	TGTGCCAGTAGTAATTCTGGAAACACCATATATTTT
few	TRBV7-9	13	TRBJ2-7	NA	CASSLAGVYEQYF	TGTGCCAGCAGCTTAGCGGGAGTTTACGAGCAGTACTTC
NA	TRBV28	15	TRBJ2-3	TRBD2	CASSLLAGSTDTQYF	TGTGCCAGCAGTTTACTAGCGGGGTCCACAGATACGCAGTATTTT
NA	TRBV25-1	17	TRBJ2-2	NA	CASSELWGTPNTGELFF	TGTGCCAGCAGTGAATTGTGGGGGACCCCAAACACCGGGGAGCTGTTTTTT
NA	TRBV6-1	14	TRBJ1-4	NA	CASRKGLTNEKLFF	TGTGCCAGCAGGAAGGGCCTCACTAATGAAAAACTGTTTTTT
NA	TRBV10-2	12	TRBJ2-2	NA	CASFPNTGELFF	TGCGCCAGCTTTCCGAACACCGGGGAGCTGTTTTTT
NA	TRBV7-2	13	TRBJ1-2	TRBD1	CASSRDRRGGYTF	TGTGCCAGCAGCCGGGACAGACGAGGAGGCTACACCTTC
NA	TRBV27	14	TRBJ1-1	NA	CASSPLTGGTEAFF	TGTGCCAGCAGCCCCCTTACTGGAGGCACTGAAGCTTTCTTT
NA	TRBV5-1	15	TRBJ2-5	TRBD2	CASSLTIAGAPTQYF	TGCGCCAGCAGCCTCACCATAGCGGGAGCCCCTACCCAGTACTTC
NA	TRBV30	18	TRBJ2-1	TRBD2	CAWSRALFSGSSYNEQFF	TGTGCCTGGAGTCGGGCCCTTTTTAGCGGGAGCTCCTACAATGAGCAGTTCTTC
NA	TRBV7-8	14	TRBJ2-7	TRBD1	CASSLGTGAYEQYF	TGTGCCAGCAGCTTGGGGACAGGGGCCTACGAGCAGTACTTC
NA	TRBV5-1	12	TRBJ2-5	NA	CASRDNQETQYF	TGCGCCAGCAGGGATAACCAAGAGACCCAGTACTTC
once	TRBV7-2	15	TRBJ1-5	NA	CASSLMADSNQPQHF	TGTGCCAGCAGCTTAATGGCAGATAGCAATCAGCCCCAGCATTTT
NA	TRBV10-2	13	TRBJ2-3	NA	CASSEIQGGTQYF	TGCGCCAGCAGTGAGATCCAAGGGGGTACGCAGTATTTT
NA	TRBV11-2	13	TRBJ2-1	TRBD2	CASSLGLANEQFF	TGTGCCAGCAGCCTGGGACTAGCTAATGAGCAGTTCTTC
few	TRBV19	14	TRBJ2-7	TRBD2	CASSIPGLSYEQYF	TGTGCCAGTAGTATACCGGGACTATCCTACGAGCAGTACTTC
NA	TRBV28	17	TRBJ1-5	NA	CASSLRGIGLSNQPQHF	TGTGCCAGCAGTTTAAGAGGGATAGGTCTTAGCAATCAGCCCCAGCATTTT
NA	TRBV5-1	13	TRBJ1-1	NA	CASSLQGNTEAFF	TGCGCCAGCAGCTTGCAGGGGAACACTGAAGCTTTCTTT
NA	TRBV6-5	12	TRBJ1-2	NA	CASINRAGGYTF	TGTGCCAGTATCAACAGGGCTGGGGGCTACACCTTC
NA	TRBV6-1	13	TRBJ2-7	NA	CASRTSSGYEQYF	TGTGCCAGCAGGACTAGTTCCGGTTACGAGCAGTACTTC
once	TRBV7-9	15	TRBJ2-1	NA	CASRHGRDSYNEQFF	TGTGCCAGCAGACACGGGAGAGACTCCTACAATGAGCAGTTCTTC
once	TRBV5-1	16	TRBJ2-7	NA	CASSSAVGAGQYEQYF	TGCGCCAGCAGCTCCGCCGTGGGGGCAGGGCAATACGAGCAGTACTTC
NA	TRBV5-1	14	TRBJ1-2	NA	CASTDAGDSYGYTF	TGCGCCAGCACCGACGCGGGGGACTCTTATGGCTACACCTTC
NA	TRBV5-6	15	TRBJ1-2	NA	CASGSGTREGIGYTF	TGTGCCAGCGGATCCGGGACAAGGGAGGGGATAGGCTACACCTTC
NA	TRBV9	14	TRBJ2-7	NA	CASSVGTPSYEQYF	TGTGCCAGCAGCGTCGGGACCCCTTCCTACGAGCAGTACTTC
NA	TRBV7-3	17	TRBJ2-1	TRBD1	CASSPRPTGSGYNEQFF	TGTGCCAGCAGCCCCCGCCCGACAGGGTCAGGGTACAATGAGCAGTTCTTC
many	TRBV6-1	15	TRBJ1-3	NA	CASRPIWGFGNTIYF	TGTGCCAGCAGACCCATATGGGGTTTTGGAAACACCATATATTTT
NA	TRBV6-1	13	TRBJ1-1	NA	CASSVWGFTEAFF	TGTGCCAGCAGTGTCTGGGGTTTCACTGAAGCTTTCTTT
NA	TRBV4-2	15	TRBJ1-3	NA	CASSIDSDSGNTIYF	TGTGCCAGCAGCATTGACAGTGACTCTGGAAACACCATATATTTT
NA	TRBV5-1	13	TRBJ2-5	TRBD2	CASSPGLAETQYF	TGCGCCAGCAGCCCCGGACTAGCGGAGACCCAGTACTTC
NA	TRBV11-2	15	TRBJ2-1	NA	CASSLDPADYNEQFF	TGTGCCAGCAGCTTAGATCCCGCAGACTACAATGAGCAGTTCTTC
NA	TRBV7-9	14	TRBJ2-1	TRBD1	CASSSGTDTNEQFF	TGTGCCAGCAGCTCGGGGACAGACACCAATGAGCAGTTCTTC
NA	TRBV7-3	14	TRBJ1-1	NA	CASSLNALNTEAFF	TGTGCCAGCAGCTTAAATGCCCTGAACACTGAAGCTTTCTTT
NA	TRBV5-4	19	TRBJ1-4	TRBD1	CASSLDLADRERGSEKLFF	TGTGCCAGCAGCTTGGACCTAGCAGACAGGGAAAGGGGAAGCGAAAAACTGTTTTTT
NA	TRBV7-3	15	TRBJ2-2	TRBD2	CASSLDGDYGGELFF	TGTGCCAGCAGCTTGGATGGGGACTACGGCGGGGAGCTGTTTTTT
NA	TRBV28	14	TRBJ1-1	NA	CASIDPTGPFKAFF	TGTGCCAGCATCGACCCCACAGGGCCCTTTAAAGCTTTCTTT
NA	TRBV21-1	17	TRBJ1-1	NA	CASEKPRKVQGSPEAFF	TGTGCCAGCGAAAAGCCTAGAAAAGTACAGGGTTCCCCTGAAGCTTTCTTT
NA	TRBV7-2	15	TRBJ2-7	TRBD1	CASSYRPGQGSEQYF	TGTGCCAGCAGCTACCGACCGGGACAGGGATCCGAGCAGTACTTC
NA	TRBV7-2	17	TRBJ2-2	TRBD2	CASSLHPPAGVAGELFF	TGTGCCAGCAGCTTACATCCCCCAGCGGGAGTGGCCGGGGAGCTGTTTTTT
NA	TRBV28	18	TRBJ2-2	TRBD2	CASSPHSGRTANTGELFF	TGTGCCAGCAGTCCCCATAGCGGGAGGACGGCGAACACCGGGGAGCTGTTTTTT
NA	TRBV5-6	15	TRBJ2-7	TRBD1	CASSLVAGGRGEQYF	TGTGCCAGCAGCTTGGTAGCAGGGGGAAGGGGCGAGCAGTACTTC
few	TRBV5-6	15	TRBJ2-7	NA	CASSLGYQGGYEQYF	TGTGCCAGCAGCTTGGGTTATCAGGGGGGGTACGAGCAGTACTTC
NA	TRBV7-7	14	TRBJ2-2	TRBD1	CASSLGQGTGELFF	TGTGCCAGCAGCTTAGGACAGGGCACCGGGGAGCTGTTTTTT
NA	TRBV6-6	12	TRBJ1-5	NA	CASSYANQPQHF	TGTGCCAGCAGTTATGCCAATCAGCCCCAGCATTTT
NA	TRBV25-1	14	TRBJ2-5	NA	CASSKQGPQETQYF	TGTGCCAGCAGTAAACAGGGACCCCAAGAGACCCAGTACTTC
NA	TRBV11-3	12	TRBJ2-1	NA	CASSLARNEQFF	TGTGCCAGCAGCTTAGCCAGGAATGAGCAGTTCTTC